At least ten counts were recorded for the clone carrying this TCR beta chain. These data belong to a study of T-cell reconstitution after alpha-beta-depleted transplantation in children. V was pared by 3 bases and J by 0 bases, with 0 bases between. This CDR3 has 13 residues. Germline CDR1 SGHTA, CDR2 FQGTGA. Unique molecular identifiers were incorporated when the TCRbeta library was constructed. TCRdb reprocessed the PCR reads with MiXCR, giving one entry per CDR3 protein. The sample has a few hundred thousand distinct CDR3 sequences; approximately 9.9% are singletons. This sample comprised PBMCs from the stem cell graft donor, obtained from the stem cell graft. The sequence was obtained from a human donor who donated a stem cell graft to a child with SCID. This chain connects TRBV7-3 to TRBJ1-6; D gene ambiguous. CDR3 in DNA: TGTGCCAGCAGCTTCTCCTATAATTCACCCCTCCACTTT. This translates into CASSFSYNSPLHF.